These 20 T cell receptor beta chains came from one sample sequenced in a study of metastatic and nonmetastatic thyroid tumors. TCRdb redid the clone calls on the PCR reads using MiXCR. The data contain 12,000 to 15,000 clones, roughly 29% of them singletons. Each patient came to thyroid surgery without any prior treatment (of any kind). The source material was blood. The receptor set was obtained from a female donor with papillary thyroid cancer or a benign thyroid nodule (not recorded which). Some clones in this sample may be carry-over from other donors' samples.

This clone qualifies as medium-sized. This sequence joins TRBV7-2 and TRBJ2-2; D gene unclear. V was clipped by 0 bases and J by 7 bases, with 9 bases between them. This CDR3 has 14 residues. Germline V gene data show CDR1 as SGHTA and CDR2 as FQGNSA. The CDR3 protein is CASSLALGGGELFF. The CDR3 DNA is TGTGCCAGCAGCTTAGCCCTAGGCGGCGGGGAGCTGTTTTTT.

For the CDR3, the DNA is TGTGCCAGCAGTTTAACCGGGTTCTCTGGAAACACCATATATTTT. Translating it yields CASSLTGFSGNTIYF. The chain carries TRBV28 and TRBJ1-3; D call uncertain. The CDR3 has 15 residues. The germline gives CDR1 MDHEN, CDR2 SYDVKM. V shed 2 bases and J shed 0 bases, with 8 bases lying between them.

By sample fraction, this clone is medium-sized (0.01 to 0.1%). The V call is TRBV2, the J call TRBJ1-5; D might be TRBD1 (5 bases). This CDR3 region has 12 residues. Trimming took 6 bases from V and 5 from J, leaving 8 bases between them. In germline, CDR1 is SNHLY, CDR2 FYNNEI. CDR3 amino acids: CASRKTDQPQHF. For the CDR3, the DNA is TGTGCCAGCAGGAAGACAGATCAGCCCCAGCATTTT. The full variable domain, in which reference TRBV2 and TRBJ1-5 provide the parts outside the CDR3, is EPEVTQTPSHQVTQMGQEVILRCVPISNHLYFYWYRQILGQKVEFLVSFYNNEISEKSEIFDDQFSVERPDGSNFTLKIRSTKLEDSAMYFCASRKTDQPQHFGDGTRLSIL.

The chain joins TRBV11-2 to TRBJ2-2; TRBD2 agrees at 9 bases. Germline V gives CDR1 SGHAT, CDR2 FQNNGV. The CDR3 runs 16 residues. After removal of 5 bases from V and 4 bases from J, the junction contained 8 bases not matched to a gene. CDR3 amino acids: CASSPVAGAGTGELFF. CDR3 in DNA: TGTGCCAGCAGCCCCGTAGCGGGAGCGGGCACCGGGGAGCTGTTTTTT.

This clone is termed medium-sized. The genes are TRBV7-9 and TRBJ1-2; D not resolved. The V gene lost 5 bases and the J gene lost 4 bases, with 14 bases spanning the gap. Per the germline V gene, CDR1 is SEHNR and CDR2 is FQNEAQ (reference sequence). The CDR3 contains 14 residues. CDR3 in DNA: TGTGCCAGCAGCCCCTCCTCACCTGCCTATGGCTACACCTTC. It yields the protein CASSPSSPAYGYTF. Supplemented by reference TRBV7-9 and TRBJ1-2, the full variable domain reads DTGVSQNPRHKITKRGQNVTFRCDPISEHNRLYWYRQTLGQGPEFLTYFQNEAQLEKSRLLSDRFSAERPKGSFSTLEIQRTEQGDSAMYLCASSPSSPAYGYTFGSGTRLTVV.

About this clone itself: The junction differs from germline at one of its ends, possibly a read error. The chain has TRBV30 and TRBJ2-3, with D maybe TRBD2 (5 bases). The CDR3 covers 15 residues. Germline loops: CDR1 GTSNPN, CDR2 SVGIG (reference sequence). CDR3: CAGSLSVSLTDTQYF. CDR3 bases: TGTGCCGGGAGTCTTAGCGTGAGCCTCACAGATACGCAGTATTTT. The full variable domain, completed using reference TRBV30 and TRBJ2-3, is SQTIHQWPATLVQPVGSPLSLECTVEGTSNPNLYWYRQAAGRGLQLLFYSVGIGQISSEVPQNLSASRPQDRQFILSSKKLLLSDSGFYLCAGSLSVSLTDTQYFGPGTRLTVL.

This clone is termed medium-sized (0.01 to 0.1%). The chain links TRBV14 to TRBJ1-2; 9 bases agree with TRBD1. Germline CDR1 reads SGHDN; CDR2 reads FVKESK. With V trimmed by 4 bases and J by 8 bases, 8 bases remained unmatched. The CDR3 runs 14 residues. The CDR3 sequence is CASSPTTGGWGYTF. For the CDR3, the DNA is TGTGCCAGCAGCCCCACGACAGGGGGATGGGGCTACACCTTC.

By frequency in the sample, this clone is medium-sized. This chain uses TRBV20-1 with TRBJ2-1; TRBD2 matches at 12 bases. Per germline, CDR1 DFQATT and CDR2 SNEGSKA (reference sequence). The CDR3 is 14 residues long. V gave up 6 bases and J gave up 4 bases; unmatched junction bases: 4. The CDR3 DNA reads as TGCAGTGCCCGGACTAGCGGGGCGTACAATGAGCAGTTCTTC. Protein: CSARTSGAYNEQFF.

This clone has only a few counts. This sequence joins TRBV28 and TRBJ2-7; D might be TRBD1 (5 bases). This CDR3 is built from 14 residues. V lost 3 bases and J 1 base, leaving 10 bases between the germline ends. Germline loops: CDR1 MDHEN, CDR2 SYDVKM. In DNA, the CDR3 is TGTGCCAGCAGTTTGACAGAGCCTTCCTACGAGCAGTACTTC. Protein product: CASSLTEPSYEQYF.

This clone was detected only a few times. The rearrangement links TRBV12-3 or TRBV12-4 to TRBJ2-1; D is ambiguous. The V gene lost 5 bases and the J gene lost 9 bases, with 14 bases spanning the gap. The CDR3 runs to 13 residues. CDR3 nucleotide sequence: TGTGCCAGCAGTGCGGTGGGGTCCGTTGAGCAGTTCTTC. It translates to CASSAVGSVEQFF.

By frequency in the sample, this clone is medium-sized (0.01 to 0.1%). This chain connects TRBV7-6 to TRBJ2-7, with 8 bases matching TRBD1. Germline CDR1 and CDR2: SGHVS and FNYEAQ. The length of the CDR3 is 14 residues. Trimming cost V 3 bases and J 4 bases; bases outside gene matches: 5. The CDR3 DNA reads TGTGCCAGCAGCTTCGGGACAGGAACTTACGAGCAGTACTTC. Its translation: CASSFGTGTYEQYF.

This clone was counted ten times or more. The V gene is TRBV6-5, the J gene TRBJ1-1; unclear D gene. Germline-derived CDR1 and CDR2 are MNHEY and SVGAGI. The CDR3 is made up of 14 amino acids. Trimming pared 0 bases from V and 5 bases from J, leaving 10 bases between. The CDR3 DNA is TGTGCCAGCAGTTACTCACTCGGTGGGACTGAAGCTTTCTTT. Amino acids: CASSYSLGGTEAFF.

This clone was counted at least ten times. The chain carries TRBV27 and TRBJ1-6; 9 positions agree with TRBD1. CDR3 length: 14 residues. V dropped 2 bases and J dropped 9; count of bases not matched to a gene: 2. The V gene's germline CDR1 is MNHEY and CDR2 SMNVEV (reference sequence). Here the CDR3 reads CASSLGTGRSPLHF. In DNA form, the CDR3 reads TGTGCCAGCAGTTTAGGGACAGGGCGTTCACCCCTCCACTTT.

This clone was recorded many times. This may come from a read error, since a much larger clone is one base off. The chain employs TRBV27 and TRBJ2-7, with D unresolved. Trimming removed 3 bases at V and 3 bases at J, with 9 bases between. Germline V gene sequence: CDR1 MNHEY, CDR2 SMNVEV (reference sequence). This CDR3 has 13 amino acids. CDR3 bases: TGTGCCAGCAGTTTGGACGGCTTCTACGAGCAGTACTTC. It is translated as CASSLDGFYEQYF.

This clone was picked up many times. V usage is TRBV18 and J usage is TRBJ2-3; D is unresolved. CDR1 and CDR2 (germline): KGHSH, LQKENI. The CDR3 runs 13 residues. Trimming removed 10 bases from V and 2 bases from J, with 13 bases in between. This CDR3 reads CATRSGSTDTQYF. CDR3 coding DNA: TGTGCCACCCGAAGTGGGTCCACAGATACGCAGTATTTT.

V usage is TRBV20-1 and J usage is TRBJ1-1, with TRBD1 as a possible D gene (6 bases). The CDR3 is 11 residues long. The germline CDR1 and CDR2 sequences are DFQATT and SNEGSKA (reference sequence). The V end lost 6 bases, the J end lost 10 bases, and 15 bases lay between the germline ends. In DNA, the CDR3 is TGCAGTGCATTACAGGGAAAGGGAGCTTTCTTT. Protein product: CSALQGKGAFF.

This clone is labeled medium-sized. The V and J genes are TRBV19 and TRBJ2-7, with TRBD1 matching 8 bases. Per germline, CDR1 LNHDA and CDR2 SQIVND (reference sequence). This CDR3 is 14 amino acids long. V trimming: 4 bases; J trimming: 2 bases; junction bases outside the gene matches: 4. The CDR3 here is CASSKTGATYEQYF. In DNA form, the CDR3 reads TGTGCCAGTAGTAAGACAGGGGCAACCTACGAGCAGTACTTC.

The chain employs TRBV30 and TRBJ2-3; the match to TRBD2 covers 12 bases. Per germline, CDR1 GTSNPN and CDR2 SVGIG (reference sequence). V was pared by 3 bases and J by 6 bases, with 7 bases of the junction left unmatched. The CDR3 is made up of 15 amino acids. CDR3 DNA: TGTGCCTGGAGCGTACTAGCGGGAGGACGTGATACGCAGTATTTT. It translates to CAWSVLAGGRDTQYF.

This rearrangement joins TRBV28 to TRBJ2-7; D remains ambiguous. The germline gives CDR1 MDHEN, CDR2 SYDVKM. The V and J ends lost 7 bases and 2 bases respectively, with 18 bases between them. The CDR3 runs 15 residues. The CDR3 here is CASTPVSIGTYEQYF. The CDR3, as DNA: TGTGCCAGCACCCCCGTTTCTATCGGAACCTACGAGCAGTACTTC.

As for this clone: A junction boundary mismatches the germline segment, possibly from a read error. CDR3 amino acids: CASSGQRQVEVETEYF. CDR3 DNA: TGTGCCTCGAGTGGGCAAAGGCAGGTGGAGGTGGAGACCGAGTACTTC. V gene TRBV30 combines with J gene TRBJ2-5, with a weak D call TRBD2 (5 bases). The germline CDR1 and CDR2 sequences are GTSNPN and SVGIG (reference sequence). CDR3 length: 16 residues.